What follows describes a single T cell receptor beta chain. The sample comes from a study of CD4+ T cells in melanoma. TCRdb's copy holds only in-frame clones and misses some; the assay was immunoSEQ multiplex PCR. This sample yields 50,000 to 60,000 clones, of which about 72% are seen a single time; 4.8% belongs to the top ten. Germline V CDR1 and CDR2: SGDLS, YYNGEE. The CDR3 is made up of 16 amino acids. The ends lost 2 bases at V and 3 bases at J; junction bases unmatched: 6. The sequence was collected from a human donor with melanoma. Input material: tumor tissue. The V gene is TRBV9, the J gene TRBJ2-1; 9 bases are shared with TRBD2. The chain's CDR3 is CASSVGRGGLYNEQFF. In DNA form, the CDR3 reads TGTGCCAGCAGCGTTGGGCGGGGGGGCCTCTACAATGAGCAGTTCTTC.